These 11 T cell receptor beta chains share one sample of origin, sequenced in a study of T cell responses to AZD1222 COVID-19 vaccine. Data came from immunoSEQ multiplex PCR; TCRdb stores just in-frame clones and leaves some out. The sample carries around 110,000 clones, approximately 90% recorded once. The sequencing used peripheral blood, collected 28 days after the second AZD1222 dose. The receptors originated from an adult who received the AZD1222 COVID-19 vaccine.

The gene calls are TRBV19 and TRBJ1-4, with D hard to call. Trimming left V 3 bases short and J 7 bases short, with 15 bases between. Germline CDR1 is LNHDA and CDR2 is SQIVND (reference sequence). The CDR3 extends over 15 amino acids. CDR3 nucleotides: TGTGCCAGTAGTATTGGTGGCCAACTCCCTGAAAAACTGTTTTTT. Its protein product is CASSIGGQLPEKLFF.

This clone was counted once. The chain couples TRBV28 to TRBJ1-1, with D maybe TRBD1 (6 bases). This CDR3 is built from 14 residues. V dropped 4 bases and J dropped 4 bases, with 13 bases sitting between them. Germline CDR1 MDHEN, CDR2 SYDVKM. CDR3 sequence reads: CASSSPGHGTEAFF. Written as DNA, the CDR3 is TGTGCCAGCAGTTCTCCGGGACACGGCACTGAAGCTTTCTTT.

The CDR3 DNA reads TGCAGCGTTGAAGGGAGCAGGCGGGATACGCAGTATTTT. Amino acid sequence: CSVEGSRRDTQYF. The gene calls are TRBV29-1 and TRBJ2-3; the D is unclear. Germline lookup yields CDR1 SQVTM and CDR2 ANQGSEA. The CDR3 is 13 amino acids. Trimming stripped 1 base from V and 6 bases from J, with 11 bases between.

This rearrangement joins TRBV19 to TRBJ2-7, with a weak D call TRBD2 (6 bases). The CDR3 totals 14 residues. The germline CDR1 and CDR2 sequences are LNHDA and SQIVND (reference sequence). V dropped 4 bases and J dropped 3 bases, with 13 bases sitting between them. CDR3 protein: CASSKPGLSYEQYF. The CDR3 nucleotides are TGTGCCAGTAGTAAACCGGGACTTAGCTACGAGCAGTACTTC.

This sequence joins TRBV10-3 and TRBJ2-3, with D unresolved. The CDR3 length is 14 residues. Trimming shortened V by 7 bases and J by 0 bases, and 11 bases separated the two germline ends. Germline V lookup: CDR1 ENHRY, CDR2 SYGVKD. In DNA, the CDR3 is TGTGCCATCAAAGCGCCTGCTAGCACAGATACGCAGTATTTT. It codes for CAIKAPASTDTQYF.

This clone was picked up one time. The V gene is TRBV27, the J gene TRBJ2-5; D may match TRBD1 or TRBD2 (5 bases each). Germline CDR1 is MNHEY and CDR2 is SMNVEV (reference sequence). The V end was cut by 0 bases, the J end by 5 bases, with 13 bases between. The CDR3 covers 15 residues. CDR3: CASSLSLGEWETQYF. The CDR3 DNA sequence: TGTGCCAGCAGTTTATCGTTGGGGGAGTGGGAGACCCAGTACTTC.

V usage is TRBV9 and J usage is TRBJ2-5, with D possibly TRBD1 on 5 matching bases. V lost 0 bases, J lost 5 bases, and 8 bases lay in between. CDR1 and CDR2 from the germline V gene are SGDLS and YYNGEE. This CDR3 has 13 residues. The CDR3 DNA is TGTGCCAGCAGCGTAGCAGGGCGGGAGACCCAGTACTTC. This encodes CASSVAGRETQYF.

The chain is built from TRBV15 and TRBJ1-1; a possible D gene is TRBD1 (5 bases). V lost 9 bases and J 3 bases, leaving 11 bases between the germline ends. The CDR3 is 12 residues long. Germline V CDR1 and CDR2: LNHNV, YYDKDF (reference sequence). The CDR3 DNA sequence: TGTGCCACTGGGGCTGGGGACACTGAAGCTTTCTTT. The encoded protein is CATGAGDTEAFF.

The CDR3 DNA follows: TGTGCCAGCAGCAAAGGGTCCCCTGAAGCTTTCTTT. Translated: CASSKGSPEAFF. The gene calls are TRBV21-1 and TRBJ1-1. TRBV21-1 counts as a pseudogene. The CDR3 has 12 amino acids.

This chain connects TRBV29-1 to TRBJ1-2; D perhaps matches TRBD1 (5 bases). V lost 6 bases, J lost 8 bases, and 28 bases lay in between. The CDR3 is 16 residues long. Per germline, CDR1 SQVTM and CDR2 ANQGSEA. CDR3 DNA sequence: TGCAGCGTCGAGGGGACTGCCGGTTCCCCTACTTGGGGCTACACCTTC. The encoded protein is CSVEGTAGSPTWGYTF.

The chain links TRBV2 to TRBJ2-7; possibly TRBD1 or TRBD2 for D (5 bases each). This CDR3 has 14 residues. Per germline, CDR1 SNHLY and CDR2 FYNNEI. Trimming shortened V by 4 bases and J by 7 bases, and 17 bases separated the two germline ends. CDR3 nucleotide sequence: TGTGCCAGCAGTGTGGGACCTCGCTTGGAGGAGCAGTACTTC. Translated, it gives CASSVGPRLEEQYF.